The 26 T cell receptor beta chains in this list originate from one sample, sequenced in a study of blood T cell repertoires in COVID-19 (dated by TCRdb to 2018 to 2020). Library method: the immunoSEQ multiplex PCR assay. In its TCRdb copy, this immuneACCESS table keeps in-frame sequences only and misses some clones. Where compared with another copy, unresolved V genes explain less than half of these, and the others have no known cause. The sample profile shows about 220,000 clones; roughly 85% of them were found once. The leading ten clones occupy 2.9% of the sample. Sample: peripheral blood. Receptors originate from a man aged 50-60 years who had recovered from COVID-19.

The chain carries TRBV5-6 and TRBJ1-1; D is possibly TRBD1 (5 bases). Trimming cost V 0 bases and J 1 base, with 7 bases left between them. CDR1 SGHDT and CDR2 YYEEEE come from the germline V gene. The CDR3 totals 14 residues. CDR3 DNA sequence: TGTGCCAGCAGCTTGGGACAGCGGAACACTGAAGCTTTCTTT. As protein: CASSLGQRNTEAFF. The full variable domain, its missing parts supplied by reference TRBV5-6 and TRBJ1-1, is DAGVTQSPTHLIKTRGQQVTLRCSPKSGHDTVSWYQQALGQGPQFIFQYYEEEERQRGNFPDRFSGHQFPNYSSELNVNALLLGDSALYLCASSLGQRNTEAFFGQGTRLTVV.

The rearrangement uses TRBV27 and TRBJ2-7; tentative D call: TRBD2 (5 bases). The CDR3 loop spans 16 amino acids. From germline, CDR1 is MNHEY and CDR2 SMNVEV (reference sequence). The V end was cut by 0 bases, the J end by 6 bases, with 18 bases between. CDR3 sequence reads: CASSLSRVRPTSEQYF. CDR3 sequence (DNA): TGTGCCAGCAGTTTATCCCGGGTCCGGCCCACTAGCGAGCAGTACTTC.

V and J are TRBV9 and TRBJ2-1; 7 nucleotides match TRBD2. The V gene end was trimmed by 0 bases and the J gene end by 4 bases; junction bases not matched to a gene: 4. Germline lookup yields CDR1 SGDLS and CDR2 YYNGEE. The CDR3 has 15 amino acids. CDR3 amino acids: CASSVEGRGYNEQFF. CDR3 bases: TGTGCCAGCAGCGTAGAGGGGCGGGGGTACAATGAGCAGTTCTTC.

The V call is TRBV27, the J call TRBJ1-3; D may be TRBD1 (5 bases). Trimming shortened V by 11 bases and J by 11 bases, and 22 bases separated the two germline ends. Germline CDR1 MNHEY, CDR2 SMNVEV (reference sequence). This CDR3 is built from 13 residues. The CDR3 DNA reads TGTGCCCACACCGGCCAGGGCCATGGGCCCATATATTTT. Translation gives CAHTGQGHGPIYF.

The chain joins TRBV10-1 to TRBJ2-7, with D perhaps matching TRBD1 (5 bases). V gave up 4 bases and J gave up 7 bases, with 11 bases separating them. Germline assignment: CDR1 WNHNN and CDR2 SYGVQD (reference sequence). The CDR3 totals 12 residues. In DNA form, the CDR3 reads TGCGCCAGCAGTGCAGGGCCGGAGGAGCAGTACTTC. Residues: CASSAGPEEQYF.

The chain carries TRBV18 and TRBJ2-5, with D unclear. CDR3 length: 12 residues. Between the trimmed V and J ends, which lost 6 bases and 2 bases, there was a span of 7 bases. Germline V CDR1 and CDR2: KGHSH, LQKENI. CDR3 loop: CASSVEQETQYF. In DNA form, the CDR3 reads TGTGCCAGCTCGGTAGAGCAAGAGACCCAGTACTTC.

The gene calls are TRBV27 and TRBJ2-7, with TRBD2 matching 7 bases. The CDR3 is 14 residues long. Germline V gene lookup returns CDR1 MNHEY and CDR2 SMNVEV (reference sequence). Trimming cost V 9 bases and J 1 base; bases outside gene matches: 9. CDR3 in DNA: TGTGCCAGGAGGTCGGGAGGTCCTTCCTACGAGCAGTACTTC. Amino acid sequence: CARRSGGPSYEQYF.

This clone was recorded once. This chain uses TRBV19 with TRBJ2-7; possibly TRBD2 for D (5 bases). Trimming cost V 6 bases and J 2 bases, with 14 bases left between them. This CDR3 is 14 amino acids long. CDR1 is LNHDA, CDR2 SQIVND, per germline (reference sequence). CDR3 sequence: CASSRTGSTYEQYF. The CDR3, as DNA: TGTGCCAGTAGCCGAACGGGGAGTACCTACGAGCAGTACTTC.

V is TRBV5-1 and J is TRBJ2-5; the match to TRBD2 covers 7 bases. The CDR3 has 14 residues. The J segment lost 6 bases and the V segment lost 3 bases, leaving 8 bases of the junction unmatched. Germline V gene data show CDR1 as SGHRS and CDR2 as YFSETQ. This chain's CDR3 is CASSSSRAGKTQYF. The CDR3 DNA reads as TGCGCCAGCAGCTCGTCCCGAGCGGGGAAGACCCAGTACTTC. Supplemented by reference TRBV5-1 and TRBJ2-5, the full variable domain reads KAGVTQTPRYLIKTRGQQVTLSCSPISGHRSVSWYQQTPGQGLQFLFEYFSETQRNKGNFPGRFSGRQFSNSRSEMNVSTLELGDSALYLCASSSSRAGKTQYFGPGTRLLVL.

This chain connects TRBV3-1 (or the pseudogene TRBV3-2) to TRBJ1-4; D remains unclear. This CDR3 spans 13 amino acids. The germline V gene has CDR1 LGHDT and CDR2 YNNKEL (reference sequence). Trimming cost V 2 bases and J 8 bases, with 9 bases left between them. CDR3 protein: CASSQSYREKLFF. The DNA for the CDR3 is TGTGCCAGCAGCCAATCTTACCGGGAAAAACTGTTTTTT.

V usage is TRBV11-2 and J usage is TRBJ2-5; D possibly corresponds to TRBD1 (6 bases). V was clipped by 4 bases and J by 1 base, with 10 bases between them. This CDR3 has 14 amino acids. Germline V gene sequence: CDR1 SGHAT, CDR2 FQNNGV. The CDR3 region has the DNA TGTGCCAGCAGCTCAGGACAGCCCCAAGAGACCCAGTACTTC. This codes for CASSSGQPQETQYF.

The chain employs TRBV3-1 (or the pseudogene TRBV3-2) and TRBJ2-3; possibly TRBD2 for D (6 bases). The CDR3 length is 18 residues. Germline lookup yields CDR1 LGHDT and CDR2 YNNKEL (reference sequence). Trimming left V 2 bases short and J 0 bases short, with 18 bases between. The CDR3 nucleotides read TGTGCCAGCAGCCAAAGCCGAGCTAGCGCCACTAGCACAGATACGCAGTATTTT. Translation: CASSQSRASATSTDTQYF.

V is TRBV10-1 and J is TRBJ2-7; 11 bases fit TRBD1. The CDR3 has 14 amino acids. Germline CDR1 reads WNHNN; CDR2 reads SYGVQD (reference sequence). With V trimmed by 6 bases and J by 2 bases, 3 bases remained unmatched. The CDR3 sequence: CASSGTGGPYEQYF. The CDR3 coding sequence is TGCGCCAGCAGCGGGACAGGGGGGCCCTACGAGCAGTACTTC.

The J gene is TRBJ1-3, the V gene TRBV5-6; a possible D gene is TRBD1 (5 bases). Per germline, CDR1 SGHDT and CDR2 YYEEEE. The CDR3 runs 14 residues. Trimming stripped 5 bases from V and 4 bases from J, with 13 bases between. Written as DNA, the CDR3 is TGTGCCAGCAGTCAAGGTGGGGCCGGAAACACCATATATTTT. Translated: CASSQGGAGNTIYF.

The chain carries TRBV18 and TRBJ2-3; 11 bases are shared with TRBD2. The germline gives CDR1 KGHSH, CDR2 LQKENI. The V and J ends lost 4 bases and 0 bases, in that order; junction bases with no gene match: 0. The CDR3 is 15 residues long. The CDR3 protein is CASSRLAGSTDTQYF. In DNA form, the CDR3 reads TGTGCCAGCTCACGACTAGCGGGGAGCACAGATACGCAGTATTTT.

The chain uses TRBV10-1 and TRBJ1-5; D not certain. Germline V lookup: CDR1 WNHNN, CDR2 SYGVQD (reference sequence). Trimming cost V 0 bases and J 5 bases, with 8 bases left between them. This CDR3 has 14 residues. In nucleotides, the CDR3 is TGCGCCAGCAGTGAGTCCGGGAGGGATCAGCCCCAGCATTTT. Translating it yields CASSESGRDQPQHF.

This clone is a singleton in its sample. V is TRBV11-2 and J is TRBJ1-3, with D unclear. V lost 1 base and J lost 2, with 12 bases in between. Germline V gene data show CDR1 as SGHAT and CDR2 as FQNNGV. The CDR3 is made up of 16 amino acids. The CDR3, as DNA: TGTGCCAGCAGCTTAGTAGCAAGTGGAGCTGGAAACACCATATATTTT. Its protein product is CASSLVASGAGNTIYF.

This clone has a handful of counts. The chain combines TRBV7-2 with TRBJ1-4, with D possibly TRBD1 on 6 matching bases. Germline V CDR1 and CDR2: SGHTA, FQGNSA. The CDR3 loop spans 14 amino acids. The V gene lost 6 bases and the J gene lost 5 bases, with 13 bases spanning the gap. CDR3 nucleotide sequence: TGTGCCAGCAGGGCCGGGACAAAGAATGAAAAACTGTTTTTT. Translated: CASRAGTKNEKLFF.

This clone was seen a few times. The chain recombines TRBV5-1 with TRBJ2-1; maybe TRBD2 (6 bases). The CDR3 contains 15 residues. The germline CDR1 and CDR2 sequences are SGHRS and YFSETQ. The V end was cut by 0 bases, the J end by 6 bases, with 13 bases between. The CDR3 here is CASSLEGRSTNEQFF. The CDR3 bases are TGCGCCAGCAGCTTGGAGGGGAGGTCCACCAATGAGCAGTTCTTC. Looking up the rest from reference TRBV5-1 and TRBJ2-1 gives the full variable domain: KAGVTQTPRYLIKTRGQQVTLSCSPISGHRSVSWYQQTPGQGLQFLFEYFSETQRNKGNFPGRFSGRQFSNSRSEMNVSTLELGDSALYLCASSLEGRSTNEQFFGPGTRLTVL.

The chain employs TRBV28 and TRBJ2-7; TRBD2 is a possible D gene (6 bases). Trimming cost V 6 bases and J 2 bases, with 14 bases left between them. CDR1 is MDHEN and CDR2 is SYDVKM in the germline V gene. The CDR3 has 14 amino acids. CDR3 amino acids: CASSDRLEAYEQYF. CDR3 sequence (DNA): TGTGCCAGCAGCGACCGACTAGAGGCCTACGAGCAGTACTTC. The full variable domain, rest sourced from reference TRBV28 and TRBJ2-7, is DVKVTQSSRYLVKRTGEKVFLECVQDMDHENMFWYRQDPGLGLRLIYFSYDVKMKEKGDIPEGYSVSREKKERFSLILESASTNQTSMYLCASSDRLEAYEQYFGPGTRLTVT.

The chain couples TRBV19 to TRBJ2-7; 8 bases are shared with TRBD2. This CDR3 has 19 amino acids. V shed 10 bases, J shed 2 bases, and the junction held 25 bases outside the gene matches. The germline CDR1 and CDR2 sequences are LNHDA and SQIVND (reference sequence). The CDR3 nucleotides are TGTGCCATCCAGGGGATAGACAGGATTCGGGGGGGAAAGACCTACGAGCAGTACTTC. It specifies CAIQGIDRIRGGKTYEQYF.

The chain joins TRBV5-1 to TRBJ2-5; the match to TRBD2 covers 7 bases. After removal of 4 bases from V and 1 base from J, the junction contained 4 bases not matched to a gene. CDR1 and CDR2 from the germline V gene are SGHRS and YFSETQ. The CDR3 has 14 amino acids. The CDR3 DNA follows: TGCGCCAGCAGCGTACAGCGGGGCCAAGAGACCCAGTACTTC. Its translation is CASSVQRGQETQYF.

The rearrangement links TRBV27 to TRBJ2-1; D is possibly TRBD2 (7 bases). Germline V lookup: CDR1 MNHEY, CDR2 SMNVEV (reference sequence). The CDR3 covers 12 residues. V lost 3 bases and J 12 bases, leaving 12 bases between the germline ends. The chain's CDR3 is CASSFGGRAQFF. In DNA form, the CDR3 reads TGTGCCAGCAGTTTCGGGGGGCGCGCGCAGTTCTTC.

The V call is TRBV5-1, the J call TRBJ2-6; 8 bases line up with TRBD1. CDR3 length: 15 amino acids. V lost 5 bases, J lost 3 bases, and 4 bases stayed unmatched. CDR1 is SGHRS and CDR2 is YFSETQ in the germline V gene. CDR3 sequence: CASRADRGGANVLTF. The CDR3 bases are TGCGCCAGCAGGGCCGACAGGGGTGGGGCCAACGTCCTGACTTTC.

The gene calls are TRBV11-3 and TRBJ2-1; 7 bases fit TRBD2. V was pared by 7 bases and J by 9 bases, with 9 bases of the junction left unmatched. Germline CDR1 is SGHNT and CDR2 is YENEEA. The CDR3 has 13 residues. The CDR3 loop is CASTSTSAGEQFF. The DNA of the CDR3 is TGTGCCAGCACCAGTACTAGCGCGGGTGAGCAGTTCTTC. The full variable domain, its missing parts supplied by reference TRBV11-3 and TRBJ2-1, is EAGVVQSPRYKIIEKKQPVAFWCNPISGHNTLYWYLQNLGQGPELLIRYENEEAVDDSQLPKDRFSAERLKGVDSTLKIQPAELGDSAVYLCASTSTSAGEQFFGPGTRLTVL.

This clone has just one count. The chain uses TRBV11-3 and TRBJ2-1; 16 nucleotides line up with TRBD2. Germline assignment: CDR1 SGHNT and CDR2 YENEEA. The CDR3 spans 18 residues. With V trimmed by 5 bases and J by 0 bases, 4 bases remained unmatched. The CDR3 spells CASSTGTSGRASYNEQFF. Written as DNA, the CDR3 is TGTGCCAGCAGCACCGGGACTAGCGGGAGGGCCTCCTACAATGAGCAGTTCTTC.